Sequencing of this TCR beta chain was carried out in a study of T-cell memory formation after mild COVID-19. In the study overall: Clusters were largely donor specific.

Study-level findings and limits: Confirmation of SARS-CoV-2 specificity was lacking for second-wave clones peaking day 37.

This clonotype was detected only a few times. The antigen remains undetermined. Constant-segment-primed 5'RACE gave TCR alpha and TCR beta cDNA libraries with sample barcodes and UMIs. In TCRdb, the 5' RACE reads were re-called with MiXCR into one record per CDR3 protein. This table has about 290,000 distinct CDR3 sequences, about 15% appearing once. This CDR3 region has 15 residues. Germline CDR1 reads SGHRS; CDR2 reads YFSETQ. Trimming removed 3 bases at V and 2 bases at J, with 12 bases between. Sequencing input: PBMCs or a T cell subset sorted from them (not recorded which). This TCR was recovered from a young man who had mild COVID-19 (a few samples of this study predate the infection). Cell type and time point are not known. The genes are TRBV5-1 and TRBJ2-1; possibly TRBD2 for D (7 bases). Here the CDR3 reads CASSSGGAPYNEQFF. CDR3 in DNA: TGCGCCAGCAGCTCTGGGGGGGCCCCCTACAATGAGCAGTTCTTC.